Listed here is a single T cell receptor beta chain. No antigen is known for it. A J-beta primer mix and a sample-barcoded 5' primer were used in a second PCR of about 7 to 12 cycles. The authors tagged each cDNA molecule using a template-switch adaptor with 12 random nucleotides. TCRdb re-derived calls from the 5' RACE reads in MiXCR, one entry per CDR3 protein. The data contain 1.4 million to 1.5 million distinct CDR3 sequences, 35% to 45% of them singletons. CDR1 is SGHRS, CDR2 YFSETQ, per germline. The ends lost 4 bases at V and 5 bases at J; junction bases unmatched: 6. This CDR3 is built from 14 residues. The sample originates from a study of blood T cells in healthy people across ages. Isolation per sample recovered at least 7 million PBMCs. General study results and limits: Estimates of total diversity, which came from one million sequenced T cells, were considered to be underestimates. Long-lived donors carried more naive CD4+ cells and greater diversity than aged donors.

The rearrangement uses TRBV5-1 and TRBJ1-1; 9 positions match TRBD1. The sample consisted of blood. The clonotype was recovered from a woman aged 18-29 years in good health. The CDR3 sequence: CASSTGQGWTEAFF. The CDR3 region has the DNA TGCGCCAGCAGCACAGGACAGGGGTGGACTGAAGCTTTCTTT.